These 14 T cell receptor beta chains were sequenced from one sample in a study of vaccination effects on CD4 cells after COVID-19. TCRdb's table, derived via immunoSEQ multiplex PCR, lists solely in-frame clones and lacks some. The repertoire holds roughly 70,000 clones, with roughly 80% as singletons. For these receptors, no antigen is known. Within the ViraFEST assay, antigen-specific CD4+ T cells underwent expansion with viral peptide pools prior to sequencing. After around nine days in culture, the CD4+ T cells were isolated. Either the BNT162b2 or mRNA-1273 vaccine was given to participants in two doses. This specimen consisted of CD4+ T cells from PBMCs cultured with HCoV-OC43 spike peptides, obtained after COVID-19 vaccination. Indicated subset: HCoV-OC43 spike overlapping peptide pool stimulation. These receptors were collected from a human donor who received a COVID-19 vaccine.

The rearrangement joins TRBV9 to TRBJ2-5, with D uncertain. Trimming removed 3 bases from V and 1 base from J, with 7 bases in between. From germline, CDR1 is SGDLS and CDR2 YYNGEE. The CDR3 runs 13 residues. CDR3 DNA: TGTGCCAGCAGCGGGGCAGGCCAAGAGACCCAGTACTTC. This codes for CASSGAGQETQYF.

In regard to this clone: Its ends do not fully match the called genes, so a read error is possible. V and J are TRBV29-1 and TRBJ2-3; TRBD2 might be the D (5 bases). The CDR3 totals 14 residues. Germline loops: CDR1 SQVTM, CDR2 ANQGSEA. In nucleotides, the CDR3 is TGCAGCGCTGAACTACTAGTAGTGACAGATACGCAGTATTTT. Amino acid sequence: CSAELLVVTDTQYF.

J is TRBJ1-4 and V is TRBV10-3, with D possibly matching TRBD1 (5 bases). This CDR3 is built from 13 residues. The germline V gene has CDR1 ENHRY and CDR2 SYGVKD. Trimming pared 4 bases from V and 7 bases from J, leaving 10 bases between. The CDR3 nucleotides read TGTGCCATCAGTGGGGGGAGGAGTGAAAAACTGTTTTTT. It translates to CAISGGRSEKLFF.

V usage is TRBV27 and J usage is TRBJ1-4; no firm D call. The V gene's germline CDR1 is MNHEY and CDR2 SMNVEV (reference sequence). V lost 5 bases and J 4 bases, leaving 14 bases between the germline ends. The CDR3 spans 15 residues. The CDR3: CASSPRYAINEKLFF. The CDR3 nucleotides read TGTGCCAGCAGTCCCCGATATGCGATTAATGAAAAACTGTTTTTT.

This clone is a singleton in its sample. The chain couples TRBV19 to TRBJ2-3; 10 bases are a match to TRBD2. The CDR3 extends over 16 amino acids. The germline CDR1 and CDR2 sequences are LNHDA and SQIVND (reference sequence). The trim removed 3 bases at V and 4 bases at J, leaving 7 bases unmatched. The CDR3, as DNA: TGTGCCAGTAGTATTTCGGCTAGCGGGGGTCCAGATACGCAGTATTTT. Protein sequence: CASSISASGGPDTQYF. The complete variable domain, with remaining parts taken from reference TRBV19 and TRBJ2-3, reads DGGITQSPKYLFRKEGQNVTLSCEQNLNHDAMYWYRQDPGQGLRLIYYSQIVNDFQKGDIAEGYSVSREKKESFPLTVTSAQKNPTAFYLCASSISASGGPDTQYFGPGTRLTVL.

The CDR3 DNA is TGCGCCAGCAGTCCCGGGGGGGGCGGGGTAGATACGCAGTATTTT. Residues: CASSPGGGGVDTQYF. This sequence joins TRBV5-1 and TRBJ2-3, with TRBD2 matching over 8 bases. The CDR3 has 15 amino acids. Germline V gene lookup returns CDR1 SGHRS and CDR2 YFSETQ. V was clipped by 5 bases and J by 5 bases; unmatched bases: 10.

The chain combines TRBV19 with TRBJ1-5; D is uncertain. CDR1 is LNHDA, CDR2 SQIVND, per germline (reference sequence). Trimming removed 7 bases from V and 5 bases from J, with 12 bases in between. The CDR3 contains 13 residues. The CDR3, as DNA: TGTGCCAGTACCGCACCCGGTCATCAGCCCCAGCATTTT. This encodes CASTAPGHQPQHF. Full variable domain (remainder filled in from reference TRBV19 and TRBJ1-5): DGGITQSPKYLFRKEGQNVTLSCEQNLNHDAMYWYRQDPGQGLRLIYYSQIVNDFQKGDIAEGYSVSREKKESFPLTVTSAQKNPTAFYLCASTAPGHQPQHFGDGTRLSIL.

V usage is TRBV7-9 and J usage is TRBJ2-2; the D is unclear. V lost 5 bases, J lost 4 bases, and 14 bases lay in between. CDR1 is SEHNR and CDR2 is FQNEAQ in the germline V gene (reference sequence). The CDR3 covers 15 residues. Written as DNA, the CDR3 is TGTGCCAGCAGCCTTTCAAGGGTAGGCACCGGGGAGCTGTTTTTT. Translating gives CASSLSRVGTGELFF.

This clone was found once. The chain carries TRBV6-6 and TRBJ2-4; 8 nucleotides line up with TRBD1. Germline V gene data show CDR1 as MNHNY and CDR2 as SVGAGI (reference sequence). Unmatched junction bases numbered 3, after V lost 4 bases and J lost 1 base. The CDR3 consists of 15 residues. As DNA, the CDR3 is TGTGCCAGCAGTTCAGGGGGCTTGGCCAAAAACATTCAGTACTTC. Residues: CASSSGGLAKNIQYF.

The chain couples TRBV3-1 (or the pseudogene TRBV3-2) to TRBJ2-5, with 8 bases fitting TRBD2. This CDR3 is built from 14 residues. The germline V gene encodes CDR1 LGHDT and CDR2 YNNKEL (reference sequence). J was trimmed by 9 bases and V by 3 bases; bases with no gene match: 9. For the CDR3, the DNA is TGTGCCAGCAGCCAGGGACTAGACCCCCGGGCCCAGTACTTC. Its protein is CASSQGLDPRAQYF.

The CDR3 DNA sequence: TGTGCCAGCTCAGCGGGGCGGGGTGGCTACACCTTC. Protein sequence: CASSAGRGGYTF. The J gene is TRBJ1-2, the V gene TRBV7-2, with D tentatively TRBD1 (5 bases). This CDR3 spans 12 amino acids. V gave up 8 bases and J gave up 7 bases, with 14 bases separating them. Germline-derived CDR1 and CDR2 are SGHTA and FQGNSA.

The rearrangement joins TRBV19 to TRBJ2-5; 8 positions match TRBD1. Looked up from germline, CDR1 is LNHDA and CDR2 is SQIVND (reference sequence). With V trimmed by 4 bases and J by 5 bases, 9 bases remained unmatched. The CDR3 contains 15 residues. CDR3 region: CASSTGQGAWETQYF. The DNA of the CDR3 is TGTGCCAGTAGTACTGGCCAGGGGGCATGGGAGACCCAGTACTTC.

J is TRBJ2-7 and V is TRBV6-6; D possibly corresponds to TRBD2 (5 bases). Germline assignment: CDR1 MNHNY and CDR2 SVGAGI (reference sequence). The CDR3 covers 16 residues. V gave up 0 bases and J gave up 4 bases, with 16 bases separating them. CDR3 sequence reads: CASSYSGGTEGYEQYV. CDR3 sequence (DNA): TGTGCCAGCAGTTACTCGGGCGGAACAGAGGGATACGAGCAGTACGTC.

The chain joins TRBV10-3 to TRBJ2-3, with D perhaps matching TRBD1 (6 bases). Germline values: CDR1 ENHRY, CDR2 SYGVKD. This CDR3 has 14 amino acids. V dropped 8 bases and J dropped 3 bases, with 15 bases sitting between them. The CDR3 sequence: CAIDAEGVTDTQYF. DNA for the CDR3: TGTGCCATCGACGCAGAGGGGGTAACAGATACGCAGTATTTT.